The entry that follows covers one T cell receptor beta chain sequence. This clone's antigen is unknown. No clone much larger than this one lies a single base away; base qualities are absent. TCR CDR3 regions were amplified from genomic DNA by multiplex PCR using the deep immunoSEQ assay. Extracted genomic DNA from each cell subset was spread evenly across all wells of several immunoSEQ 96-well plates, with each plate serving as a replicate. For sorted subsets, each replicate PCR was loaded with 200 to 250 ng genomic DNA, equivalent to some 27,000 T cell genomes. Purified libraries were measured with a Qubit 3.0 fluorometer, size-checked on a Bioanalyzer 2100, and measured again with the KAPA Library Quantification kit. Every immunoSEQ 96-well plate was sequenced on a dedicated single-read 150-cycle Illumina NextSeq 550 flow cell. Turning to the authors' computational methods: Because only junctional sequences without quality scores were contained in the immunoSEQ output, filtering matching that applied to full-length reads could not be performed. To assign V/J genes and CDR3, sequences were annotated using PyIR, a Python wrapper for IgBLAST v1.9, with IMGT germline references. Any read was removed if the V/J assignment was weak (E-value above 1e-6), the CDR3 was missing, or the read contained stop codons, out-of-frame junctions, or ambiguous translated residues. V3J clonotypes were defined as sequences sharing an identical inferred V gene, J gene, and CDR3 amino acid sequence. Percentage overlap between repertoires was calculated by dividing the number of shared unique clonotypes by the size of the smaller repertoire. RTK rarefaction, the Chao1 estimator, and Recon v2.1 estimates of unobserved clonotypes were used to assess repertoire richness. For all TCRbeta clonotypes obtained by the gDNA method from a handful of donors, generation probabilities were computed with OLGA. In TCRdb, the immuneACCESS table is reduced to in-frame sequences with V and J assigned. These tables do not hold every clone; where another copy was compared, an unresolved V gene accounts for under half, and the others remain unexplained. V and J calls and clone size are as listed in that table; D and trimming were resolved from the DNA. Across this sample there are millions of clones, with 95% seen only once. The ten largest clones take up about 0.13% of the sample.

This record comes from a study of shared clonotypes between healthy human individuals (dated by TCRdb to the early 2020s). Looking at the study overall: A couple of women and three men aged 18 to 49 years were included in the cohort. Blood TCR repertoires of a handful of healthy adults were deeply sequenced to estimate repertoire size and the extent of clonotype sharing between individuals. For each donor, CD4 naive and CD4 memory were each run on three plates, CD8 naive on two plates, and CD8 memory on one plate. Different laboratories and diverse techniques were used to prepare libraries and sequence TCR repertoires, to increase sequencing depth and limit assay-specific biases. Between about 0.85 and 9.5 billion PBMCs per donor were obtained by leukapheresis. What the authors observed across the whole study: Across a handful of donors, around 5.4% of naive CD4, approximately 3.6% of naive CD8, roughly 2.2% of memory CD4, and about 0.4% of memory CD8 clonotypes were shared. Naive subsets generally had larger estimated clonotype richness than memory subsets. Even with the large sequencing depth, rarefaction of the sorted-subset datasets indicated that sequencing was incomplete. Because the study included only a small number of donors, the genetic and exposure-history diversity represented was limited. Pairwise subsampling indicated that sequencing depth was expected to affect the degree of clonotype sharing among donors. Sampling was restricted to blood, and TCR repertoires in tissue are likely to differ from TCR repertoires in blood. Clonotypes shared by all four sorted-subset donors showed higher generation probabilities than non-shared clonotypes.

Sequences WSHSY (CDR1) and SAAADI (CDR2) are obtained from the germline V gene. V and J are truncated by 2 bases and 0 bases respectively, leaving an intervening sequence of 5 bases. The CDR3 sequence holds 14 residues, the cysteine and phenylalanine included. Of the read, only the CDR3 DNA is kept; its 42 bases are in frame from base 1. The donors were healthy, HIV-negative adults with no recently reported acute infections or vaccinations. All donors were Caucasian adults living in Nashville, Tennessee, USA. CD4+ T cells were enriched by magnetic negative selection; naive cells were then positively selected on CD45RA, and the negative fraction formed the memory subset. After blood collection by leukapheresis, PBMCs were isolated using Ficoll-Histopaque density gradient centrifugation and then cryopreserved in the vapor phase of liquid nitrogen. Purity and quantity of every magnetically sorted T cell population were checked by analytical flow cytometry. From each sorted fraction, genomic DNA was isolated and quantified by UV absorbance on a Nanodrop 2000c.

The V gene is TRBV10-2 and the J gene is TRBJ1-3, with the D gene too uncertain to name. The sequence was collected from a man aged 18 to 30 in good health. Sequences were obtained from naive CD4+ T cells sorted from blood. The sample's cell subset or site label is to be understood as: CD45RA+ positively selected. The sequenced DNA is TGCGCCAGCAGTGAGGGCCACTCTGGAAACACCATATATTTT. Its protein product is CASSEGHSGNTIYF.